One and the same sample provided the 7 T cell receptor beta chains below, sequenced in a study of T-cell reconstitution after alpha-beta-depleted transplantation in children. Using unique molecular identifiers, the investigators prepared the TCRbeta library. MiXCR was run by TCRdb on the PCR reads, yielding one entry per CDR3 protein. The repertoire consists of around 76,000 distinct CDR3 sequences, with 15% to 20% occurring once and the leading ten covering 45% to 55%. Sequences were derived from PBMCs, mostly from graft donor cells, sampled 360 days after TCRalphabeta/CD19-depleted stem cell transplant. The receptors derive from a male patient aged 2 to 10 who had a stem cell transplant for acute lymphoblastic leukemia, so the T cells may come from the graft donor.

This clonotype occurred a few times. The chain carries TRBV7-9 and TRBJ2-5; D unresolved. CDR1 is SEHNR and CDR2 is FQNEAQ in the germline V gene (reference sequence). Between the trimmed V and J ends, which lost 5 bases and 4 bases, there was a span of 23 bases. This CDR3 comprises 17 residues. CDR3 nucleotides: TGTGCCAGCAGCCAAAAGAGACACCGGGTCGCTGGAGAGACCCAGTACTTC. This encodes CASSQKRHRVAGETQYF.

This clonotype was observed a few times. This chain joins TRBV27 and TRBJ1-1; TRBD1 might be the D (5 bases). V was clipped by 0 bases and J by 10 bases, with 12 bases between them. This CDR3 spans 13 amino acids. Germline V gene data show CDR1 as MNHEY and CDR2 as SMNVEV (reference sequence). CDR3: CASSLSNEGRAFF. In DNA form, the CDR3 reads TGTGCCAGCAGTTTATCGAACGAGGGGAGAGCTTTCTTT.

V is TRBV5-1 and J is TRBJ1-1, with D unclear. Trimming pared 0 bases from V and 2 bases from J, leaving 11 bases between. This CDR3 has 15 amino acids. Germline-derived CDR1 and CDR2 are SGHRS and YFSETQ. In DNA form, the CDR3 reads TGCGCCAGCAGCTTGGGGGCTCGGGTTAACACTGAAGCTTTCTTT. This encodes CASSLGARVNTEAFF.

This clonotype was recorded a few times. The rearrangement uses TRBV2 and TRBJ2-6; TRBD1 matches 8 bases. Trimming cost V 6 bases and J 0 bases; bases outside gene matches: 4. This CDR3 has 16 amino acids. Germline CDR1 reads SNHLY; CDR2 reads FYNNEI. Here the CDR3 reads CASRGQEFSGANVLTF. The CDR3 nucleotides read TGTGCCAGCAGGGGACAGGAATTCTCTGGGGCCAACGTCCTGACTTTC.

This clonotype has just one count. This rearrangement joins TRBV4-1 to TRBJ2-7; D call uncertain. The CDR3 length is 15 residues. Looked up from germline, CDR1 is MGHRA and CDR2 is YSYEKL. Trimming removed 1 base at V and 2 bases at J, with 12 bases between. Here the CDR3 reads CASSQASELTYEQYF. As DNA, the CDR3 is TGCGCCAGCAGCCAAGCATCGGAGCTTACCTACGAGCAGTACTTC.

Written as DNA, the CDR3 is TGCGCCAGCAGCTTGCGGACAGGGTCTGGGGCCAACGTCCTGACTTTC. Its translation: CASSLRTGSGANVLTF. The gene calls are TRBV5-1 and TRBJ2-6, with 8 bases lining up with TRBD1. This CDR3 region has 16 residues. Germline-derived CDR1 and CDR2 are SGHRS and YFSETQ. After removal of 1 base from V and 1 base from J, the junction contained 1 base not matched to a gene.

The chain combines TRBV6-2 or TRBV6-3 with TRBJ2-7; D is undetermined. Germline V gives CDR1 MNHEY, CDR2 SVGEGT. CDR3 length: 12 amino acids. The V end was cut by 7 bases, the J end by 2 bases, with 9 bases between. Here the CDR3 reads CASNSRPYEQYF. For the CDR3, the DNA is TGTGCCAGCAATAGCCGCCCCTACGAGCAGTACTTC.